This TCR beta chain was sequenced during a study of regulatory T cells in long-lasting Graves disease. Construction of the TCR beta libraries employed iRepertoire HTBI primers in conjunction with Arm-PCR of CDR3 regions. TCRdb passed the multiplex PCR reads through MiXCR, listing each CDR3 protein once. The table shows 350,000 to 500,000 distinct CDR3 sequences, with approximately 16% occurring only once. Regarding time point: newly diagnosed GD, antithyroid drugs for less than 3 months. There was RNA extracted from PBMCs, and the TCR library was made from it. The same data also contributed to another study, on T cells in Graves' hyperthyroidism and ophthalmopathy. From that second work: Through a model of 13 V-J features, ophthalmopathy was separated from stable hyperthyroidism.

This TCR came from a woman aged 30 to 39 with Graves disease. The source material was peripheral blood mononuclear cells (PBMCs), sampled at new diagnosis, from a patient treated with antithyroid drugs.

CDR3 protein: CASSLGSVRPRLFF. The DNA of the CDR3 is TGTGCCAGCAGCTTGGGGTCCGTCCGTCCCCGACTGTTCTTC. The V call is TRBV5-4, the J call TRBJ2-1; D is unclear. Germline V lookup: CDR1 SGHNT, CDR2 YYREEE (reference sequence). This CDR3 is built from 14 residues. V lost 0 bases, J lost 15 bases, and 19 bases lay in between.